Presented here are 25 T cell receptor beta chains from one specimen sequenced in a study of shared clonotypes between healthy human individuals. Sequencing was performed with immunoSEQ multiplex PCR; in TCRdb, only in-frame clones are kept and a portion is missing. Of hundreds of thousands of clones in the sample, roughly four fifths were seen once. Sequencing input: PBMCs. These receptors came from a middle-aged woman in good health. Some clones in this sample may be carry-over from other donors' samples.

The CDR3 coding sequence is TGTGCCAGCAGTCCACAGGGGCCAACCTACGAGCAGTACTTC. This translates into CASSPQGPTYEQYF. J is TRBJ2-7 and V is TRBV27, with 7 bases aligning to TRBD1. CDR1 MNHEY and CDR2 SMNVEV come from the germline V gene (reference sequence). V lost 5 bases to trimming and J lost 2 bases; unmatched junction nucleotides: 6. The length of the CDR3 is 14 residues.

V gene TRBV6-1 combines with J gene TRBJ1-2, with 10 bases identical to TRBD1. CDR1 and CDR2 from the germline V gene are MNHNS and SASEGT. The junction had 4 bases not matched to a gene; V was cut back by 7 bases and J by 2 bases. The length of the CDR3 is 14 residues. The CDR3 DNA is TGTGCCAGCATGAGGGACAGGGGAAACTATGGCTACACCTTC. It translates to CASMRDRGNYGYTF.

The chain uses TRBV4-1 and TRBJ2-5; 9 positions agree with TRBD2. J was trimmed by 6 bases and V by 0 bases; bases with no gene match: 11. Per germline, CDR1 MGHRA and CDR2 YSYEKL. The CDR3 loop spans 17 amino acids. Here the CDR3 DNA reads TGCGCCAGCAGCCAAGAAGGAGTGGCGGGGGGGGACCAGACCCAGTACTTC. This encodes CASSQEGVAGGDQTQYF.

The chain uses TRBV7-2 and TRBJ1-2; no reliable D call. V lost 4 bases and J lost 7, with 13 bases in between. Germline loops: CDR1 SGHTA, CDR2 FQGNSA. The CDR3 is made up of 13 amino acids. The DNA for the CDR3 is TGTGCCAGCAGCTCGAACCGGGAGTTTGGCTACACCTTC. Translated: CASSSNREFGYTF.

This clone has just one count. This chain links TRBV11-2 with TRBJ1-2; D is perhaps TRBD1 (6 bases). The CDR3 loop spans 13 amino acids. Trimming left V 5 bases short and J 5 bases short, with 12 bases between. CDR1 and CDR2 from the germline V gene are SGHAT and FQNNGV. CDR3 DNA: TGTGCCAGCAGCCGGGACACAATTTATGGCTACACCTTC. Protein product: CASSRDTIYGYTF.

This clone was seen a few times. This chain uses TRBV15 with TRBJ2-5, with D perhaps matching TRBD1 (6 bases). The last part of the DNA fits TRBJ2-7 better; the J call may be wrong. CDR3 size: 13 residues. From germline, CDR1 is LNHNV and CDR2 YYDKDF (reference sequence). CDR3 nucleotide sequence: TGTGCCACCAGCGACCGGGACATTTACGAGCAGTACTTC. Amino acids: CATSDRDIYEQYF.

In its sample, this clone was seen once. The CDR3 region is CASSEGQGDYGYTF. CDR3 coding DNA: TGTGCCAGCAGTGAAGGACAGGGAGACTATGGCTACACCTTC. V is TRBV2 and J is TRBJ1-2, with 7 bases identical to TRBD1. CDR3 length equals 14 residues. V lost 1 base to trimming and J lost 3 bases; unmatched junction nucleotides: 2. In germline, CDR1 is SNHLY, CDR2 FYNNEI.

The chain recombines TRBV4-1 with TRBJ1-3; no clear D. V was clipped by 0 bases and J by 2 bases, with 8 bases between them. CDR1 is MGHRA, CDR2 YSYEKL, per germline. The CDR3 contains 15 residues. CDR3 loop: CASSQDGVPGNTIYF. The CDR3 DNA is TGCGCCAGCAGCCAAGACGGAGTACCTGGAAACACCATATATTTT.

With regard to this clone: One end of the junction does not line up with germline, which may come from a read error. In DNA form, the CDR3 reads TGTGCCAGCAGCCAAGATTGGGAGACATCCTGGACTTTC. This translates into CASSQDWETSWTF. This chain joins TRBV14 and TRBJ2-4; D possibly corresponds to TRBD2 (5 bases). This CDR3 spans 13 amino acids. Germline CDR1 is SGHDN and CDR2 is FVKESK.

This sequence joins TRBV5-1 and TRBJ2-3; D is tentatively TRBD1 or TRBD2 (5 bases each). This CDR3 has 16 residues. Germline loops: CDR1 SGHRS, CDR2 YFSETQ. V lost 4 bases and J 2 bases, leaving 17 bases between the germline ends. CDR3 nucleotides: TGCGCCAGCAGCCCCGGGACGGAGAGAATCACAGATACGCAGTATTTT. This encodes CASSPGTERITDTQYF.

The chain recombines TRBV6-6 with TRBJ2-2; 11 bases fit TRBD2. There are 16 residues in the CDR3. Germline V gives CDR1 MNHNY, CDR2 SVGAGI (reference sequence). Germline trimming cut 2 bases from V and 4 bases from J; bases unmatched to any gene: 3. The CDR3 DNA reads as TGTGCCAGCAGTTACCGACTAGCGGGATTCACCGGGGAGCTGTTTTTT. Translated: CASSYRLAGFTGELFF.

The V gene is TRBV7-2, the J gene TRBJ2-6; D is unclear. The CDR3 has 14 residues. Trimming took 10 bases from V and 0 from J, leaving 10 bases between them. CDR1 is SGHTA, CDR2 FQGNSA, per germline. The CDR3 is CATTLGSGANVLTF. CDR3 sequence (DNA): TGTGCCACCACCCTAGGCTCTGGGGCCAACGTCCTGACTTTC.

V is TRBV4-2 and J is TRBJ2-5, with D perhaps TRBD2 (5 bases). The CDR3 runs to 16 residues. Germline V gene sequence: CDR1 LGHNA, CDR2 YNFKEQ. Trimming pared 0 bases from V and 5 bases from J, leaving 16 bases between. Written as DNA, the CDR3 is TGTGCCAGCAGCCAAGAGATGGCGAGCGGCGGGGAGACCCAGTACTTC. Translating it yields CASSQEMASGGETQYF.

The chain couples TRBV11-3 to TRBJ2-1; no clear D. V shed 4 bases and J shed 6 bases, with 7 bases lying between them. The CDR3 runs to 12 residues. Germline lookup yields CDR1 SGHNT and CDR2 YENEEA. The CDR3 is CASSSASNEQFF. CDR3 nucleotide sequence: TGTGCCAGCAGCTCGGCCAGCAATGAGCAGTTCTTC.

The chain joins TRBV4-1 to TRBJ2-5; 10 nucleotides align to TRBD2. There are 16 residues in the CDR3. CDR1 and CDR2 (germline): MGHRA, YSYEKL. The V gene end was trimmed by 4 bases and the J gene end by 4 bases; junction bases not matched to a gene: 9. Written as DNA, the CDR3 is TGCGCCAGCAGCCCACGACTAGCGGGTCCGCTAGAGACCCAGTACTTC. Translation: CASSPRLAGPLETQYF.

In this sample, this clone turned up a few times. This chain uses TRBV7-2 with TRBJ1-3; D gene uncertain. Germline V lookup: CDR1 SGHTA, CDR2 FQGNSA. CDR3 length equals 14 residues. Trimming took 6 bases from V and 0 from J, leaving 9 bases between them. The DNA of the CDR3 is TGTGCCAGCAGAAGTCCAGCCTCTGGAAACACCATATATTTT. This translates into CASRSPASGNTIYF.

The sample holds a few counts of this clone. V and J are TRBV30 and TRBJ1-1; D might be TRBD1 (5 bases). Germline CDR1 and CDR2: GTSNPN and SVGIG (reference sequence). V dropped 0 bases and J dropped 3 bases, with 11 bases sitting between them. This CDR3 region has 14 residues. The CDR3 DNA follows: TGTGCCTGGAGTGTAAAGCTGGGGGACACTGAAGCTTTCTTT. It translates to CAWSVKLGDTEAFF.

On this clone itself: Additional DNA sequences in this sample encode the identical CDR3. V and J are TRBV19 and TRBJ1-5; no clear D gene. Germline lookup yields CDR1 LNHDA and CDR2 SQIVND (reference sequence). The CDR3 consists of 14 residues. Trimming removed 4 bases from V and 4 bases from J, with 11 bases in between. The CDR3 loop reads CASSSRTGNQPQHF. For the CDR3, the DNA is TGTGCCAGTAGTAGCCGGACGGGAAATCAGCCCCAGCATTTT.

The chain has TRBV5-6 and TRBJ1-4; no clear D gene. In germline, CDR1 is SGHDT, CDR2 YYEEEE. Trimming took off 3 bases at V and 1 base at J, with 10 bases between the two ends. CDR3 length: 15 amino acids. DNA for the CDR3: TGTGCCAGCAGCTCGAAGACGGGAACTAATGAAAAACTGTTTTTT. Translation gives CASSSKTGTNEKLFF.

The J gene is TRBJ2-7, the V gene TRBV5-1; 9 bases agree with TRBD1. The CDR3 is made up of 15 amino acids. Germline-derived CDR1 and CDR2 are SGHRS and YFSETQ. Trimming removed 1 base from V and 4 bases from J; junction bases left unmatched: 6. The CDR3 sequence is CASSLNGQGPYEQYF. CDR3 nucleotide sequence: TGCGCCAGCAGCTTGAACGGACAGGGGCCTTACGAGCAGTACTTC. Complete variable domain (other parts from reference TRBV5-1 and TRBJ2-7): KAGVTQTPRYLIKTRGQQVTLSCSPISGHRSVSWYQQTPGQGLQFLFEYFSETQRNKGNFPGRFSGRQFSNSRSEMNVSTLELGDSALYLCASSLNGQGPYEQYFGPGTRLTVT.

This chain uses TRBV5-1 with TRBJ2-5; 9 bases agree with TRBD2. Germline loops: CDR1 SGHRS, CDR2 YFSETQ. V shed 0 bases, J shed 5 bases, and the junction held 2 bases outside the gene matches. The CDR3 contains 14 residues. The CDR3 protein is CASSLDSGRETQYF. DNA for the CDR3: TGCGCCAGCAGCTTGGACAGCGGGAGGGAGACCCAGTACTTC. The full variable domain, in which reference TRBV5-1 and TRBJ2-5 provide the parts outside the CDR3, is KAGVTQTPRYLIKTRGQQVTLSCSPISGHRSVSWYQQTPGQGLQFLFEYFSETQRNKGNFPGRFSGRQFSNSRSEMNVSTLELGDSALYLCASSLDSGRETQYFGPGTRLLVL.

This clone was detected only a few times. This chain connects TRBV10-1 to TRBJ2-7; the D gene is possibly TRBD2 (6 bases). V shed 6 bases and J shed 7 bases, with 16 bases lying between them. This CDR3 region has 13 residues. In germline, CDR1 is WNHNN, CDR2 SYGVQD (reference sequence). CDR3 coding DNA: TGCGCCAGCAGCCCCTTGGGAGGTAGTGAGCAGTACTTC. Translating gives CASSPLGGSEQYF.

The rearrangement links TRBV19 to TRBJ2-2; possible D gene TRBD2, 6 bases. The CDR3 totals 19 residues. Trimming left V 9 bases short and J 5 bases short, with 31 bases between. The germline V gene encodes CDR1 LNHDA and CDR2 SQIVND (reference sequence). The CDR3 DNA reads TGTGCCAGCAGGAGGGTTTGGGGCAACCTTGGGGAACGGACCGGGGAGCTGTTTTTT. It translates to CASRRVWGNLGERTGELFF.

The count of this clone is one. This chain links TRBV7-2 with TRBJ2-7; D gene ambiguous. Germline lookup yields CDR1 SGHTA and CDR2 FQGNSA. The germline V and J ends were trimmed by 2 bases and 3 bases, with 8 bases remaining between them. This CDR3 is built from 13 residues. The CDR3 nucleotides read TGTGCCAGCAGCTTAAACTACCGCTACGAGCAGTACTTC. This encodes CASSLNYRYEQYF. Complete variable domain (other parts from reference TRBV7-2 and TRBJ2-7): GAGVSQSPSNKVTEKGKDVELRCDPISGHTALYWYRQSLGQGLEFLIYFQGNSAPDKSGLPSDRFSAERTGGSVSTLTIQRTQQEDSAVYLCASSLNYRYEQYFGPGTRLTVT.

As regards this clone: Because the CDR3 is missing its conserved closing phenylalanine or tryptophan, this is likely a read error. The J gene is TRBJ1-5, the V gene TRBV5-8, with D perhaps matching TRBD1 (6 bases). This CDR3 region has 18 residues. V was shortened by 3 bases and J by 4 bases, with 23 bases between the two germline ends. Germline V gene sequence: CDR1 SGHTS, CDR2 YDEGEE. CDR3 residues: CASSSERGDLTLNQPQHS. The CDR3 DNA follows: TGTGCCAGCAGCTCCGAGAGGGGGGACCTGACTTTAAATCAGCCCCAGCATTCT.